The subject of this entry is one T cell receptor beta chain. Its binding antigen is unknown. The sample holds no much larger clone one base away, and base qualities are not on file. The protocol used for the library was the immunoSEQ multiplex PCR assay. As stored in TCRdb, this immuneACCESS dataset retains in-frame rearrangements with V and J assigned. A fraction of the clones does not appear; measured against another copy, unresolved V genes explain less than half of the discrepancy, and the remainder lacks a known reason. Counted in this sample were roughly 32,000 clones; approximately 85% of them appeared once. Roughly 1% of the sample goes to the ten largest clones. This entry is derived from a study of T cells in narcolepsy (dated by TCRdb to 2016 to 2018). Study-level background: Healthy control donors were enrolled in the study alongside patients who had narcolepsy type 1 or type 2 (NT1, NT2). The study sought autoreactive T cells targeting hypocretin neuron self-antigens (hypocretin, TRIB2) in narcolepsy patients, using TCR Vbeta sequencing to track clonotypes in blood and CSF.

For TCR Vbeta sequencing, memory CD4+ T cells were sorted ex vivo from the peripheral blood of narcolepsy patients and healthy controls. Reading the germline V gene gives CDR1 MNHEY and CDR2 SVGAGI. The CDR3 contains 14 residues, cysteine and phenylalanine counted. Only the CDR3 region is kept as DNA, spanning 42 bases read in frame from base 1. Trimming takes 6 bases from V and 5 bases from J, and the germline ends sit 14 bases apart. What the authors observed across the whole study: Some blood memory CD4+ repertoires from patients and controls contained no sequences matching autoreactive T cell clones. Patients and controls had similar numbers of sequenced blood memory CD4+ clonotypes, with averages of about 39,494 in patients and around 36,000 in controls. Plots that compared CSF and blood CD4+ T cell clonotypes from the same patient highlighted HCRT-specific and TRIB2-specific autoreactive clonotypes. Autoreactive clonotypes were reported to be detected serially in the blood of the same patients and of different patients, but not in the blood of healthy controls.

The V gene is TRBV6-5 and the J gene is TRBJ2-1; TRBD2 might be the D gene, on 6 matching bases. Sequencing input: CD45RA- memory CD4+ T cells from PBMCs. Taken with the paper, the label for cell subset or site translates to: memory T cells sorted ex vivo from peripheral blood. This receptor was identified in a human donor with narcolepsy. The base sequence is TGTGCCAGCAGCCGACTAGTTAGAGACAATGAGCAGTTCTTC. Its coded protein is CASSRLVRDNEQFF.